These 21 T cell receptor beta chains came from one sample sequenced in a study of T cells after posttransplantation cyclophosphamide listed by TCRdb under 2016. The method was the immunoSEQ multiplex PCR assay. TCRdb stores this immuneACCESS table with in-frame sequences only. Part of the clones is absent; in the studies checked, under half of the shortfall reflects unresolved V genes, and no reason is known for the rest. This sample holds roughly 20,000 clones; 80% to 90% were observed only once. In total, the top ten clones hold around 8.2% of the sample. A control cohort of approximately 10 patients who had been given myeloablative marrow transplants with methotrexate plus a calcineurin inhibitor was sampled 1 year after transplant. The sample consisted of PBMCs, taken after an allogeneic stem cell transplant with a calcineurin inhibitor and methotrexate. The receptors stem from a female patient in her fifties who received an allogeneic stem cell transplant from an unrelated donor, was CMV-positive, and had chronic GVHD only. Some T cells may originate with the graft donor following a transplant.

V is TRBV28 and J is TRBJ1-3; TRBD1 aligns across 7 bases. With 4 bases clipped from V and 0 bases from J, the junction kept 3 bases outside the gene matches. The CDR3 is 15 amino acids. Germline loops: CDR1 MDHEN, CDR2 SYDVKM. The CDR3 sequence is CASSSQGDSGNTIYF. For the CDR3, the DNA is TGTGCCAGCAGTTCCCAGGGGGACTCTGGAAACACCATATATTTT.

This chain connects TRBV2 to TRBJ1-6; 10 nucleotides align to TRBD1. This CDR3 is 17 amino acids long. V shed 5 bases, J shed 2 bases, and the junction held 6 bases outside the gene matches. Per germline, CDR1 SNHLY and CDR2 FYNNEI. The CDR3: CASSIGTGEAYNSPLHF. The CDR3 region has the DNA TGTGCCAGCAGTATTGGGACAGGGGAGGCCTATAATTCACCCCTCCACTTT.

The V and J genes are TRBV28 and TRBJ2-2, with 7 bases aligning to TRBD2. This CDR3 has 14 residues. The germline V gene encodes CDR1 MDHEN and CDR2 SYDVKM. The ends lost 10 bases at V and 3 bases at J; junction bases unmatched: 8. In nucleotides, the CDR3 is TGTGCCACCATCGTGGGGGGGGACACCGGGGAGCTGTTTTTT. Protein sequence: CATIVGGDTGELFF. The whole variable domain, filled in from reference TRBV28 and TRBJ2-2, reads DVKVTQSSRYLVKRTGEKVFLECVQDMDHENMFWYRQDPGLGLRLIYFSYDVKMKEKGDIPEGYSVSREKKERFSLILESASTNQTSMYLCATIVGGDTGELFFGEGSRLTVL.

The chain joins TRBV7-9 to TRBJ2-5, with D uncertain. Germline CDR1 and CDR2: SEHNR and FQNEAQ (reference sequence). This CDR3 has 14 residues. V was clipped by 2 bases and J by 1 base, with 8 bases between them. CDR3 DNA sequence: TGTGCCAGCAGCTTAAGAACTATCCAAGAGACCCAGTACTTC. Translation gives CASSLRTIQETQYF.

V usage is TRBV6-5 and J usage is TRBJ1-5, with a tentative D call TRBD1 (5 bases). Germline CDR1 is MNHEY and CDR2 is SVGAGI. This CDR3 contains 15 residues. Deletions cut 8 bases from V and 7 bases from J, with 21 bases between. CDR3 DNA: TGTGCCAGCTCTACTATAGGGGATTTAAACCAGCCCCAGCATTTT. It codes for CASSTIGDLNQPQHF.

The CDR3 nucleotides read TGTGCCAGCAGCTTAGTCTCAGCGGGGGAGGAAGAGACCCAGTACTTC. Amino acids: CASSLVSAGEEETQYF. V gene TRBV5-5 combines with J gene TRBJ2-5; 8 bases align to TRBD2. CDR1 is SGHKS and CDR2 is YYEKEE in the germline V gene (reference sequence). The CDR3 is 16 amino acids. V lost 2 bases and J lost 3; bases outside the gene matches: 9.

The chain has TRBV7-8 and TRBJ1-4; 7 nucleotides align to TRBD1. V gave up 5 bases and J gave up 3 bases; unmatched junction bases: 6. The CDR3 consists of 15 residues. Per the germline V gene, CDR1 is SGHVS and CDR2 is FQNEAQ. CDR3 bases: TGTGCCAGCAGCCCGGGGACAGATTCTAATGAAAAACTGTTTTTT. Translated, it gives CASSPGTDSNEKLFF.

CDR3 in DNA: TGTGCCAGCAGTCCCCGACAGGGGCGTGAGACCCAGTACTTC. It encodes CASSPRQGRETQYF. The chain carries TRBV6-1 and TRBJ2-5; TRBD1 agrees at 8 bases. V shed 5 bases, J shed 5 bases, and the junction held 7 bases outside the gene matches. Germline V lookup: CDR1 MNHNS, CDR2 SASEGT. The CDR3 length is 14 residues.

J is TRBJ2-1 and V is TRBV6-6; 8 bases agree with TRBD2. V trimming: 2 bases; J trimming: 13 bases; junction bases outside the gene matches: 7. Germline values: CDR1 MNHNY, CDR2 SVGAGI (reference sequence). This CDR3 is 13 amino acids long. The chain's CDR3 is CASSYEAGLGQFF. CDR3 DNA sequence: TGTGCCAGCAGTTACGAAGCGGGACTAGGTCAGTTCTTC.

The chain couples TRBV4-1 to TRBJ1-5; tentative D call: TRBD1 (6 bases). Trimming shortened V by 2 bases and J by 4 bases, and 12 bases separated the two germline ends. This CDR3 comprises 15 residues. Germline CDR1 is MGHRA and CDR2 is YSYEKL. The CDR3 DNA sequence: TGCGCCAGCAGCCAATTATACAGGGTGAATCAGCCCCAGCATTTT. It specifies CASSQLYRVNQPQHF.

V usage is TRBV27 and J usage is TRBJ2-2, with D unclear. Trimming took 3 bases from V and 1 from J, leaving 6 bases between them. Per germline, CDR1 MNHEY and CDR2 SMNVEV (reference sequence). CDR3 length: 14 amino acids. The CDR3 is CASSFGGNTGELFF. In nucleotides, the CDR3 is TGTGCCAGCAGTTTCGGTGGGAACACCGGGGAGCTGTTTTTT.

The chain employs TRBV28 and TRBJ1-1; D is possibly TRBD1 (5 bases). Germline V gene sequence: CDR1 MDHEN, CDR2 SYDVKM. V was pared by 7 bases and J by 4 bases, with 22 bases between. CDR3 size: 16 residues. The DNA for the CDR3 is TGTGCCAGCACCTTAACACCAGGCGGGGCTATCACTGAAGCTTTCTTT. This translates into CASTLTPGGAITEAFF.

This chain connects TRBV29-1 to TRBJ1-2; D gene uncertain. The CDR3 contains 15 residues. Germline V gives CDR1 SQVTM, CDR2 ANQGSEA. V gave up 4 bases and J gave up 6 bases, with 21 bases separating them. The CDR3 loop is CSVGTAGYRGDGYTF. The CDR3 bases are TGCAGCGTTGGGACGGCCGGATATCGGGGTGATGGCTACACCTTC. Together with reference TRBV29-1 and TRBJ1-2, the CDR3 gives the full variable domain: SAVISQKPSRDICQRGTSLTIQCQVDSQVTMMFWYRQQPGQSLTLIATANQGSEATYESGFVIDKFPISRPNLTFSTLTVSNMSPEDSSIYLCSVGTAGYRGDGYTFGSGTRLTVV.

V is TRBV5-8 and J is TRBJ1-2; 9 bases align to TRBD1. The CDR3 runs to 15 residues. Germline assignment: CDR1 SGHTS and CDR2 YDEGEE. Trimming removed 4 bases from V and 8 bases from J; junction bases left unmatched: 12. CDR3 region: CASSRLQGAPGGYTF. Written as DNA, the CDR3 is TGTGCCAGCAGCAGATTACAGGGGGCGCCCGGGGGCTACACCTTC. The full variable domain, rest sourced from reference TRBV5-8 and TRBJ1-2, is EAGVTQSPTHLIKTRGQQATLRCSPISGHTSVYWYQQALGLGLQFLLWYDEGEERNRGNFPPRFSGRQFPNYSSELNVNALELEDSALYLCASSRLQGAPGGYTFGSGTRLTVV.

This chain uses TRBV7-9 with TRBJ1-5, with D unresolved. Germline lookup yields CDR1 SEHNR and CDR2 FQNEAQ (reference sequence). The CDR3 totals 12 residues. With 4 bases removed from V and 5 bases from J, the gap between germline ends came to 6 bases. The CDR3, as DNA: TGTGCCAGCAGCTCTACAGATCAGCCCCAGCATTTT. It specifies CASSSTDQPQHF.

The rearrangement joins TRBV19 to TRBJ1-6; D possibly corresponds to TRBD1 (5 bases). Trimming took off 4 bases at V and 5 bases at J, with 9 bases between the two ends. Germline V CDR1 and CDR2: LNHDA, SQIVND (reference sequence). The CDR3 length is 14 residues. The chain's CDR3 is CASSRRGNNSPLHF. CDR3 bases: TGTGCCAGTAGTAGGCGGGGGAATAATTCACCCCTCCACTTT. Complete variable domain (other parts from reference TRBV19 and TRBJ1-6): DGGITQSPKYLFRKEGQNVTLSCEQNLNHDAMYWYRQDPGQGLRLIYYSQIVNDFQKGDIAEGYSVSREKKESFPLTVTSAQKNPTAFYLCASSRRGNNSPLHFGNGTRLTVT.

This chain links TRBV29-1 with TRBJ1-1, with D uncertain. Germline CDR1 SQVTM, CDR2 ANQGSEA. This CDR3 comprises 13 residues. Trimming removed 4 bases at V and 1 base at J, with 10 bases between. CDR3 residues: CSVVNTANTEAFF. DNA for the CDR3: TGCAGCGTTGTGAACACAGCGAACACTGAAGCTTTCTTT. Full variable domain (rest looked up from reference TRBV29-1 and TRBJ1-1): SAVISQKPSRDICQRGTSLTIQCQVDSQVTMMFWYRQQPGQSLTLIATANQGSEATYESGFVIDKFPISRPNLTFSTLTVSNMSPEDSSIYLCSVVNTANTEAFFGQGTRLTVV.

This sequence joins TRBV5-4 and TRBJ2-5; 12 nucleotides line up with TRBD2. After removal of 0 bases from V and 3 bases from J, the junction contained 0 bases not matched to a gene. This CDR3 has 15 residues. Germline lookup yields CDR1 SGHNT and CDR2 YYREEE (reference sequence). This chain's CDR3 is CASSLGLAGEETQYF. CDR3 sequence (DNA): TGTGCCAGCAGCTTGGGACTAGCGGGAGAAGAGACCCAGTACTTC.

The chain combines TRBV7-3 with TRBJ2-1; 9 bases are shared with TRBD2. The CDR3 has 16 amino acids. The germline gives CDR1 SGHTA, CDR2 FQGTGA. V lost 4 bases, J lost 5 bases, and 9 bases stayed unmatched. CDR3 nucleotides: TGTGCCAGCAGCTCCCAACTAGCGGGCCCTCACAATGAGCAGTTCTTC. The encoded protein is CASSSQLAGPHNEQFF.

The rearrangement links TRBV29-1 to TRBJ2-2; 8 nucleotides match TRBD2. The trim removed 7 bases at V and 4 bases at J, leaving 8 bases unmatched. This CDR3 comprises 14 residues. The germline V gene encodes CDR1 SQVTM and CDR2 ANQGSEA. In DNA form, the CDR3 reads TGCAGCGGGGGAAGCGGGAGAGGCACCGGGGAGCTGTTTTTT. Translation: CSGGSGRGTGELFF.

The genes are TRBV28 and TRBJ2-2, with 9 bases fitting TRBD1. From germline, CDR1 is MDHEN and CDR2 SYDVKM. The CDR3 has 14 amino acids. With 6 bases clipped from V and 3 bases from J, the junction kept 2 bases outside the gene matches. In DNA, the CDR3 is TGTGCCAGCAGAGGACAGGGGTACACCGGGGAGCTGTTTTTT. Protein sequence: CASRGQGYTGELFF.